This T cell receptor (beta chain) comes out of a study of T cell clonotyping in hematopoietic cell transplantation. A word on this clone: What it binds is not known.

General study findings and limits: Recipient TCR diversity dropped after transplant; expanded clonotypes rose from day 30 to 180.

The germline gives CDR1 MRHNA, CDR2 SNTAGT. J was trimmed by 4 bases and V by 4 bases; bases with no gene match: 22. The CDR3 totals 20 residues. Sequenced by immunoSEQ multiplex PCR; TCRdb stores in-frame clones only, minus some. The data contain 4,800 or so clones, roughly 91% of them singletons. The clonotype comes from a man aged 40-49 years in good health. Some clones in this sample may be carry-over from other donors' samples. The sequencing input was peripheral blood mononuclear cells. V usage is TRBV6-4 and J usage is TRBJ1-1; TRBD1 matches at 9 bases. The CDR3: CASSGNHYSGTGWEGTEAFF. CDR3 DNA sequence: TGTGCCAGCAGTGGAAACCACTATTCCGGGACAGGGTGGGAGGGCACTGAAGCTTTCTTT.